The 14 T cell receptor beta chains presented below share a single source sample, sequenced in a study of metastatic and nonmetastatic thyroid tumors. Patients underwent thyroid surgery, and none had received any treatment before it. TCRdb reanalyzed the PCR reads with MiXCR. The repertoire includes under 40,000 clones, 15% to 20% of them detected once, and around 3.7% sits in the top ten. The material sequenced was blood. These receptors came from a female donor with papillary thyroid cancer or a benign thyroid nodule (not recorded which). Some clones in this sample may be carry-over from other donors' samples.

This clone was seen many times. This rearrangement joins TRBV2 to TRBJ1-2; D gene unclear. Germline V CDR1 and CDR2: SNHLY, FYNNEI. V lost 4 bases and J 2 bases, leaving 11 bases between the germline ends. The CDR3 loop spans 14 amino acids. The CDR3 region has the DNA TGTGCCAGCAGTGCAGACCTAGGAAACTATGGCTACACCTTC. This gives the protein CASSADLGNYGYTF.

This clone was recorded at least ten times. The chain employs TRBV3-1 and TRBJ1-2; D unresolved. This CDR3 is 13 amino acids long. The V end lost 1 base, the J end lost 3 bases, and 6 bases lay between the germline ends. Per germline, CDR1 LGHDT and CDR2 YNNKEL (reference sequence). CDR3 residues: CASSQGRYYGYTF. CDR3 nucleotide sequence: TGTGCCAGCAGCCAAGGACGGTACTATGGCTACACCTTC. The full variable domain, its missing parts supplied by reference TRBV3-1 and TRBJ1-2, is DTAVSQTPKYLVTQMGNDKSIKCEQNLGHDTMYWYKQDSKKFLKIMFSYNNKELIINETVPNRFSPKSPDKAHLNLHINSLELGDSAVYFCASSQGRYYGYTFGSGTRLTVV.

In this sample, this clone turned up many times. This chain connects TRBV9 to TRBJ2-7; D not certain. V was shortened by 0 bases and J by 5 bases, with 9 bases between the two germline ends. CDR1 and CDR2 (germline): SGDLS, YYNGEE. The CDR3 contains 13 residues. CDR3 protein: CASSVGGSHEQYF. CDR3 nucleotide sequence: TGTGCCAGCAGCGTAGGAGGCAGCCACGAGCAGTACTTC. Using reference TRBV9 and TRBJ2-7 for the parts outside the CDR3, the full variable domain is DSGVTQTPKHLITATGQRVTLRCSPRSGDLSVYWYQQSLDQGLQFLIQYYNGEERAKGNILERFSAQQFPDLHSELNLSSLELGDSALYFCASSVGGSHEQYFGPGTRLTVT.

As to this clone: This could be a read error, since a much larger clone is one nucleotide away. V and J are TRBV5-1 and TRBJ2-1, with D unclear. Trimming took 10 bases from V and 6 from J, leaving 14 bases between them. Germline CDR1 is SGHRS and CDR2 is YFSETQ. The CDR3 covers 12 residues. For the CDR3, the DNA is TGCGCCGGCACCCTTCATCCCAATGAGCAGTTCTTC. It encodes CAGTLHPNEQFF.

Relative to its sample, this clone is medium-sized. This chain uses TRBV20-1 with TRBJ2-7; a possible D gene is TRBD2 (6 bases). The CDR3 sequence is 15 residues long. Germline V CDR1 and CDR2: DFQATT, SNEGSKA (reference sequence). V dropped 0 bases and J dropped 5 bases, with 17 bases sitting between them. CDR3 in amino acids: CSARDPRESTNEQYF. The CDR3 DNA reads TGCAGTGCTAGAGATCCCCGGGAGAGTACCAACGAGCAGTACTTC.

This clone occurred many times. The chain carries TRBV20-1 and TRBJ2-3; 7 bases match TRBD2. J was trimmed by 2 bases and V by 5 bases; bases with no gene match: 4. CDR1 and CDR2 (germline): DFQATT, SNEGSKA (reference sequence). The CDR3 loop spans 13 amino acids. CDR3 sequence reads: CSAPGLNTDTQYF. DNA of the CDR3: TGCAGTGCTCCGGGACTAAACACAGATACGCAGTATTTT.

As DNA, the CDR3 is TGTGCCAGCAGTGAAGCGCGAAGGTCAAACAATGAGCAGTTCTTC. Protein sequence: CASSEARRSNNEQFF. The chain uses TRBV6-1 and TRBJ2-1; D is unclear. This CDR3 has 15 amino acids. Germline assignment: CDR1 MNHNS and CDR2 SASEGT. Trimming took off 0 bases at V and 5 bases at J, with 11 bases between the two ends.

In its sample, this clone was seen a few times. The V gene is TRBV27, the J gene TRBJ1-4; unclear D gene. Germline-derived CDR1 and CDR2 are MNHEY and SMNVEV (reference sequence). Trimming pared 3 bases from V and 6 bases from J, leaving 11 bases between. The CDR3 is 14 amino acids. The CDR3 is CASSLEHPDEKLFF. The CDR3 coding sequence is TGTGCCAGCAGTTTGGAACATCCGGATGAAAAACTGTTTTTT.

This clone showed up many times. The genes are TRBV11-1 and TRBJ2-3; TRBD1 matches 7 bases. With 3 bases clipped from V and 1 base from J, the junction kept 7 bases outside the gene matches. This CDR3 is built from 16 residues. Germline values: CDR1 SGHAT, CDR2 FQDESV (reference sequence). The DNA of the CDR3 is TGTGCCAGCAGCTTCCGGACAGGCCAACGCACAGATACGCAGTATTTT. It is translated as CASSFRTGQRTDTQYF.

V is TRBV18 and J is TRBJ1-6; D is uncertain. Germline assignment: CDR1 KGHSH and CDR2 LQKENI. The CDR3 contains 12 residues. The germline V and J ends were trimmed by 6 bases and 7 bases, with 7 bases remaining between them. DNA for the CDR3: TGTGCCAGCTCCACCCAGAATTCACCCCTCCACTTT. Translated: CASSTQNSPLHF.

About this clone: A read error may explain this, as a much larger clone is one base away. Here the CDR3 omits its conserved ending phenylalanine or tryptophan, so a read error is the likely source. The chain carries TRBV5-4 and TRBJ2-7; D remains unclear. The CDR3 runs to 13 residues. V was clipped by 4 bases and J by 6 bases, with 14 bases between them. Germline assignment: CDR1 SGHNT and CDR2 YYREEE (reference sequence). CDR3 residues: CASSNTAGVEQYY. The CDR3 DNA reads TGTGCCAGCAGCAACACGGCTGGCGTCGAGCAGTACTAC.

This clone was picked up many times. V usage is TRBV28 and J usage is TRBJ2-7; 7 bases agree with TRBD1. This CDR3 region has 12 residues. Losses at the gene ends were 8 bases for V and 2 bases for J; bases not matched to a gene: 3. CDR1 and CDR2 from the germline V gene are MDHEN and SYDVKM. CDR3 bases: TGTGCCAGCCAGGACAGGCCCTACGAGCAGTACTTC. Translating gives CASQDRPYEQYF. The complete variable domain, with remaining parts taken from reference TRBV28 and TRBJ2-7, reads DVKVTQSSRYLVKRTGEKVFLECVQDMDHENMFWYRQDPGLGLRLIYFSYDVKMKEKGDIPEGYSVSREKKERFSLILESASTNQTSMYLCASQDRPYEQYFGPGTRLTVT.

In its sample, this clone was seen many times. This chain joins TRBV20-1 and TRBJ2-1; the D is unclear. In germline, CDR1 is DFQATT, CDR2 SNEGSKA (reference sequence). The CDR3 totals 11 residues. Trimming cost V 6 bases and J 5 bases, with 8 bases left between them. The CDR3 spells CSAPINNEQFF. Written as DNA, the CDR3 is TGCAGTGCGCCGATTAACAATGAGCAGTTCTTC.

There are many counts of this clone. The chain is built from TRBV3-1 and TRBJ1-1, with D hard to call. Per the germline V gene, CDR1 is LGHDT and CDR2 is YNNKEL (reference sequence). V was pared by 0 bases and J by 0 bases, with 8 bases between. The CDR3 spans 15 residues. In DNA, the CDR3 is TGTGCCAGCAGCCAAGAGGGAAGTTTGAACACTGAAGCTTTCTTT. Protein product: CASSQEGSLNTEAFF.